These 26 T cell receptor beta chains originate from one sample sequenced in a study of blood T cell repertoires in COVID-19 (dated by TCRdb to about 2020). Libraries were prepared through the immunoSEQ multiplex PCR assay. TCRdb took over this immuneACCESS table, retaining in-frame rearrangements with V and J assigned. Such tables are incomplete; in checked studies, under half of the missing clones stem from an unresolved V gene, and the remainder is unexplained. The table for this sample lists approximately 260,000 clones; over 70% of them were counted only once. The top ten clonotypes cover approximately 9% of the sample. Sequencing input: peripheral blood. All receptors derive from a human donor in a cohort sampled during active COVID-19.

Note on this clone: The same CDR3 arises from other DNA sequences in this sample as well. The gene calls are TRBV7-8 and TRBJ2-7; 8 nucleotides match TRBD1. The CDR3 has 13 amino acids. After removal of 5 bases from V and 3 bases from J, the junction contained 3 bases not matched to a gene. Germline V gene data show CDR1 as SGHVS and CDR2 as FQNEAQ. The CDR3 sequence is CASSPGQGYEQYF. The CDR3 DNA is TGTGCCAGCAGCCCCGGACAGGGCTACGAGCAGTACTTC.

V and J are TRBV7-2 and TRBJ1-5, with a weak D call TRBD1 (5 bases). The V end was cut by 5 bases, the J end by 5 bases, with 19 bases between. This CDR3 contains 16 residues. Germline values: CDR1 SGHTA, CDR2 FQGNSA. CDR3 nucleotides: TGTGCCAGCAGCCCAACAGGCACACAGTTCGATCAGCCCCAGCATTTT. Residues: CASSPTGTQFDQPQHF.

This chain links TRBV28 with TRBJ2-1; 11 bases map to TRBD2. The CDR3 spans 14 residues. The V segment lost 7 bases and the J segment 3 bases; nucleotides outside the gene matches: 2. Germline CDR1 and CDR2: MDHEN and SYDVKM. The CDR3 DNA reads TGTGCCAGCATTAGCGGGGGGGACTACAATGAGCAGTTCTTC. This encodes CASISGGDYNEQFF.

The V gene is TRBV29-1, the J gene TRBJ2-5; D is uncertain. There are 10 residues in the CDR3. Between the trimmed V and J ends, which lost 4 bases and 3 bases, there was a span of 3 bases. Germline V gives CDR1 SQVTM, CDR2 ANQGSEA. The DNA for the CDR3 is TGCAGCGTTGGAGAAGAGACCCAGTACTTC. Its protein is CSVGEETQYF.

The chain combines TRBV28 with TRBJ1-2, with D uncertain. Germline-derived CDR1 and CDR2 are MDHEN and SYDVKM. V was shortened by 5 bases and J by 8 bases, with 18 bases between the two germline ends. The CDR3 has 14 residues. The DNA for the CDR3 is TGTGCCAGCAGTCCGACCGGGTATGATCGCGGCTACACCTTC. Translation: CASSPTGYDRGYTF.

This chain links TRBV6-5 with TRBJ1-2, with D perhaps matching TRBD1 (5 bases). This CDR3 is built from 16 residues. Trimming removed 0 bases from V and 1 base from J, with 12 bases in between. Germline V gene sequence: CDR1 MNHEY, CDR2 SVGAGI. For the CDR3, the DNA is TGTGCCAGCAGTTACTCGATCCTCGACAGTAACTATGGCTACACCTTC. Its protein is CASSYSILDSNYGYTF.

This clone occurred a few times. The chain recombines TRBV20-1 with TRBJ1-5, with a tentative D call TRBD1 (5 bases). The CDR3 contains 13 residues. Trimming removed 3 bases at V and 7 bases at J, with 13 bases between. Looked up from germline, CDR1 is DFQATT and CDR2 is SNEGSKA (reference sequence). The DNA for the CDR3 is TGCAGTGCTAGTGTCGCAGGGAAACAGCCCCAGCATTTT. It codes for CSASVAGKQPQHF.

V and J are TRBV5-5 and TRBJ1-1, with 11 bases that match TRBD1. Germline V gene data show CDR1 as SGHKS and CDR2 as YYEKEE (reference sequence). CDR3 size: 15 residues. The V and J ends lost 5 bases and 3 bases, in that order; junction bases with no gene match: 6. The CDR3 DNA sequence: TGTGCCAGCAGGCGGACAGGGGGCGTGCACACTGAAGCTTTCTTT. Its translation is CASRRTGGVHTEAFF.

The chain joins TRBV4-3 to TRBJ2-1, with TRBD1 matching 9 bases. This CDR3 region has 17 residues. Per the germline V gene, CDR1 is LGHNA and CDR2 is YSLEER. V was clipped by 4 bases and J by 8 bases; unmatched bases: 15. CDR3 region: CASSRMGGDRVFDEQFF. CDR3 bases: TGCGCCAGCAGCCGGATGGGGGGGGACAGGGTCTTCGATGAGCAGTTCTTC.

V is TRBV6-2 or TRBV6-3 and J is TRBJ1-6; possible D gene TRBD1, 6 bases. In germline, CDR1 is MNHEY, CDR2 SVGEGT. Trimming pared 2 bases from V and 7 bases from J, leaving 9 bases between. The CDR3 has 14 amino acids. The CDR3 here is CASSYRQENSPLHF. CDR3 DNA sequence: TGTGCCAGCAGTTACCGACAGGAGAATTCACCCCTCCACTTT.

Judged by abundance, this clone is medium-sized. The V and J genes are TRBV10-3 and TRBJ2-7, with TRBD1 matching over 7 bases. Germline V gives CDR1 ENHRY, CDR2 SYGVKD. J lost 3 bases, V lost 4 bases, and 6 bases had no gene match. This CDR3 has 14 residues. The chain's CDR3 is CAISGGQTFYEQYF. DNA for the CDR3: TGTGCCATCAGTGGGGGACAGACTTTCTACGAGCAGTACTTC.

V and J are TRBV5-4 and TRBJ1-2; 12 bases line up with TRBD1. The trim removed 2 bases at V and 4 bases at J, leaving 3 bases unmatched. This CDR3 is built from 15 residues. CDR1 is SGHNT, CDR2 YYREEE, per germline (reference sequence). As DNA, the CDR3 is TGTGCCAGCAGCTTTGGGACAGGGGGCCTCTATGGCTACACCTTC. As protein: CASSFGTGGLYGYTF.

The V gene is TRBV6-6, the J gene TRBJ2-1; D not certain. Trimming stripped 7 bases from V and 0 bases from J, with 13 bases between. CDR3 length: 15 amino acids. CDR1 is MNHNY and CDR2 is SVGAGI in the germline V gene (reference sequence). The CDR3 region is CASTPGWSSYNEQFF. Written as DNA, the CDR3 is TGTGCCAGCACCCCCGGGTGGAGCTCCTACAATGAGCAGTTCTTC.

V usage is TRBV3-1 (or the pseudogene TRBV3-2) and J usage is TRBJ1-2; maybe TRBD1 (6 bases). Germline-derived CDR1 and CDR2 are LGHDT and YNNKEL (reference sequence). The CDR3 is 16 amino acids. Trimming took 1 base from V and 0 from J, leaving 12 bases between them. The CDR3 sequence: CASSQGTALANYGYTF. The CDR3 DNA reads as TGTGCCAGCAGCCAAGGGACAGCCTTGGCTAACTATGGCTACACCTTC.

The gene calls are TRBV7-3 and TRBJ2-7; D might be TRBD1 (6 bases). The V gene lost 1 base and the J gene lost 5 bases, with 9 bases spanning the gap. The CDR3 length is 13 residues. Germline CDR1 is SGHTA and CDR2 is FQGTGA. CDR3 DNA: TGTGCCAGCAGCTTAATACCAGGGGACGAGCAGTACTTC. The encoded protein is CASSLIPGDEQYF.

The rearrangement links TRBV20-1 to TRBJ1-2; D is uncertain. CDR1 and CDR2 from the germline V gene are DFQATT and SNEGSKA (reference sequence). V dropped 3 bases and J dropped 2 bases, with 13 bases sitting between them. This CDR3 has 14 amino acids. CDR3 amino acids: CSASSQSGNYGYTF. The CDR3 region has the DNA TGCAGTGCTAGTTCTCAGAGCGGAAACTATGGCTACACCTTC.

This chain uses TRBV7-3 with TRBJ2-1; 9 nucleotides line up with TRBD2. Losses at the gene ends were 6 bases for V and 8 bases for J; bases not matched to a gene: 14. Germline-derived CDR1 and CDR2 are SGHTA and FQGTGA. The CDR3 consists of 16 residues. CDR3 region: CASSPGWREGFHEQFF. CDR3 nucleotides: TGTGCCAGCAGTCCTGGATGGCGGGAGGGCTTCCATGAGCAGTTCTTC.

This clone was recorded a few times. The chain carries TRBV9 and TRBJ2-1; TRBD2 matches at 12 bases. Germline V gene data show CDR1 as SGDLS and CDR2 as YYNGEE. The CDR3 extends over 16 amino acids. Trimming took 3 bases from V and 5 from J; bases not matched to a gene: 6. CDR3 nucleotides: TGTGCCAGCAGCGGTACCGGACTAGCGGGACACAATGAGCAGTTCTTC. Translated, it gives CASSGTGLAGHNEQFF.

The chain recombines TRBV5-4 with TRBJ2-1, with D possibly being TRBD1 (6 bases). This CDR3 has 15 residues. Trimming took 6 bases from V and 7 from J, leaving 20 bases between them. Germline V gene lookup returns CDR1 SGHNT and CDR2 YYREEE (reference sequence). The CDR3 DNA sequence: TGTGCCAGCAAGAGGGGGATTCCTGTAGGTAATGAGCAGTTCTTC. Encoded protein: CASKRGIPVGNEQFF.

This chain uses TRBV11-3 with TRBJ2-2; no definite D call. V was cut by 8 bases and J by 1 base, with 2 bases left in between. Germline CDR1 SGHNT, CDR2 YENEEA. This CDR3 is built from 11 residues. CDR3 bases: TGTGCCAGCCGGAACACCGGGGAGCTGTTTTTT. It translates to CASRNTGELFF.

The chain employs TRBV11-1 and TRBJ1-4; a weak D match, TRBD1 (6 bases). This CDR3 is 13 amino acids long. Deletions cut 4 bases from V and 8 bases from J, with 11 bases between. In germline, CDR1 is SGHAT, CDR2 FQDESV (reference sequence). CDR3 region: CASSSGAREKLFF. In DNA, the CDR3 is TGTGCCAGCAGCTCAGGGGCTCGGGAAAAACTGTTTTTT.

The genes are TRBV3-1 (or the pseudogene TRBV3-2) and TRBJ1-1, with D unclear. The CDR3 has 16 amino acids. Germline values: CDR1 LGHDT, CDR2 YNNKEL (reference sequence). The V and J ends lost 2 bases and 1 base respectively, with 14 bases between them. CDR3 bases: TGTGCCAGCAGCCAACGCCGTTCGCGGGAGAACACTGAAGCTTTCTTT. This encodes CASSQRRSRENTEAFF.

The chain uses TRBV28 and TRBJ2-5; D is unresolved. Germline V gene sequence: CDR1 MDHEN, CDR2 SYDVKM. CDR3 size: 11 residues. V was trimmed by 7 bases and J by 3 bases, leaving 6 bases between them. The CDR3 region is CASTAEETQYF. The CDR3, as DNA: TGTGCCAGCACGGCGGAAGAGACCCAGTACTTC.

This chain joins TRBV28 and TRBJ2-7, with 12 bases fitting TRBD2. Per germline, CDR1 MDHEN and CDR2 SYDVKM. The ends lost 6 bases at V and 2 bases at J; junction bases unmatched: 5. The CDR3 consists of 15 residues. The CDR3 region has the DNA TGTGCCAGCAGCCCTGGGACTAGCGGGCCCTACGAGCAGTACTTC. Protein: CASSPGTSGPYEQYF.

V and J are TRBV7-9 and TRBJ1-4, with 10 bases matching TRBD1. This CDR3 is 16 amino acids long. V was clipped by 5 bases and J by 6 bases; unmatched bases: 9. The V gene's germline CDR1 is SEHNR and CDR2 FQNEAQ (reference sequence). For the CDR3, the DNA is TGTGCCAGCAGCATTGACAGGGGGCCCGATTATGAAAAACTGTTTTTT. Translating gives CASSIDRGPDYEKLFF.

In DNA form, the CDR3 reads TGTGCCAGCACCCGAAGCAGGGATCAGCCCCAGCATTTT. This codes for CASTRSRDQPQHF. This sequence joins TRBV6-5 and TRBJ1-5, with D maybe TRBD1 (5 bases). Trimming shortened V by 7 bases and J by 5 bases, and 12 bases separated the two germline ends. This CDR3 has 13 amino acids. Germline CDR1 is MNHEY and CDR2 is SVGAGI.